This paragraph reports one T cell receptor (beta chain). This entry comes from a study of blood T cell repertoires in COVID-19. The wider study: Samples representing acute and convalescent COVID-19 were sourced from the United States, Italy and Spain. T cells, B-cell-depleted T cells, or PBMCs supplied cDNA or gDNA.

In the study's own analysis: The assay estimated nucleated cells by amplifying reference gene primers. Method: immunoSEQ multiplex PCR; TCRdb's copy keeps in-frame clones and lacks some. That table gives V, J and clone size, and the DNA gave D and trimming. The sample has 86,000 or so clones, roughly four fifths seen once; the top ten hold approximately 1.2%. This CDR3 has 15 amino acids. V lost 4 bases and J lost 0, with 12 bases in between. The germline gives CDR1 MDHEN, CDR2 SYDVKM. This chain joins TRBV28 and TRBJ1-2, with D perhaps TRBD1 (6 bases). This receptor was obtained from a woman of 80 years or more with acute or convalescent COVID-19. Sequencing was performed on peripheral blood. This chain's CDR3 is CASSSPGVSNYGYTF. The CDR3 DNA sequence: TGTGCCAGCAGTTCCCCAGGGGTTTCTAACTATGGCTACACCTTC.